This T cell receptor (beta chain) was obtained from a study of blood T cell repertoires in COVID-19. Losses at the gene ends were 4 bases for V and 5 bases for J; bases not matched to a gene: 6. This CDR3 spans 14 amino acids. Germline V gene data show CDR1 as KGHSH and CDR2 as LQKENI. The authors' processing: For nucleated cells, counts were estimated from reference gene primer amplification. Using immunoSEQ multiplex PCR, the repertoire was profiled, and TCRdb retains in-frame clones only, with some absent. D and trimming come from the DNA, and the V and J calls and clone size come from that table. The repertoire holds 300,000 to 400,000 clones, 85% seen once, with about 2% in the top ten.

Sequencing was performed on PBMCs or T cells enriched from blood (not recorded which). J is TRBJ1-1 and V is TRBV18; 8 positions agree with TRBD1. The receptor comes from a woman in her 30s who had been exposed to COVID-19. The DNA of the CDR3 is TGTGCCAGCTCACGTGGACAGGGAGCAACTGAAGCTTTCTTT. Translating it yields CASSRGQGATEAFF.